The 14 T cell receptor beta chains in this list originate from one sample, sequenced in a study of cytomegalovirus exposure and HLA in healthy donors listed by TCRdb under 2017. Library preparation employed the immunoSEQ multiplex PCR assay. For the multiplex PCR, a mixture combining 60 forward primers for TCR Vbeta segments and 13 reverse primers for TCR Jbeta segments was used. Imported from immuneACCESS, the table was reduced by TCRdb to in-frame sequences with V and J called. These copies leave out some clones; in studies compared against another copy, an unresolved V gene accounts for under half, and the cause of the remainder is not known. In this sample the table shows roughly 300,000 clones, roughly 88% of which occur a single time. The ten largest clones take up around 4.2% of the sample. The sequenced material came from PBMCs. Receptors were obtained from a middle-aged man in good health and CMV-seropositive.

The rearrangement uses TRBV7-2 and TRBJ1-1; 7 positions agree with TRBD1. Germline V CDR1 and CDR2: SGHTA, FQGNSA. Trimming removed 5 bases from V and 1 base from J; junction bases left unmatched: 7. The CDR3 spans 15 residues. The CDR3 reads CASSTQTGTNTEAFF. CDR3 sequence (DNA): TGTGCCAGCAGCACCCAGACAGGGACGAACACTGAAGCTTTCTTT.

The chain links TRBV21-1 to TRBJ2-6; whether TRBD1, the table's D call, matches the DNA was not checked. TRBV21-1 is labeled a pseudogene. This CDR3 contains 17 residues. The CDR3 DNA is TGTGCCAGCAGCAAAGGACAGGTCTCCTCTGGGGCCAACGTCCTGACTTTC. This translates into CASSKGQVSSGANVLTF.

The chain has TRBV6-5 and TRBJ1-4; D ambiguous. Germline V gene sequence: CDR1 MNHEY, CDR2 SVGAGI. The CDR3 is made up of 14 amino acids. Trimming pared 2 bases from V and 8 bases from J, leaving 12 bases between. CDR3 protein: CASSYEASGEKLFF. DNA for the CDR3: TGTGCCAGCAGTTACGAGGCCTCGGGAGAAAAACTGTTTTTT.

This clone is a singleton in its sample. The chain carries TRBV5-4 and TRBJ2-1, with TRBD1 as a possible D gene (7 bases). Germline V gene data show CDR1 as SGHNT and CDR2 as YYREEE (reference sequence). Trimming shortened V by 5 bases and J by 4 bases, and 16 bases separated the two germline ends. The CDR3 loop spans 15 amino acids. The CDR3 DNA sequence: TGTGCCAGCAGGAGGCGGGACAGCATTTACAATGAGCAGTTCTTC. Translating gives CASRRRDSIYNEQFF.

The chain couples TRBV6-1 to TRBJ1-1; D is perhaps TRBD1 (6 bases). CDR1 and CDR2 from the germline V gene are MNHNS and SASEGT. V gave up 1 base and J gave up 0 bases, with 9 bases separating them. CDR3 length equals 15 residues. The CDR3 reads CASSEVNRVNTEAFF. CDR3 coding DNA: TGTGCCAGCAGTGAAGTAAACAGGGTGAACACTGAAGCTTTCTTT.

This chain uses TRBV18 with TRBJ1-5; 7 bases fit TRBD1. V lost 6 bases to trimming and J lost 0 bases; unmatched junction nucleotides: 5. Germline assignment: CDR1 KGHSH and CDR2 LQKENI. CDR3 length: 15 amino acids. In DNA form, the CDR3 reads TGTGCCAGCTCGACAGGGACCCATAGCAATCAGCCCCAGCATTTT. Residues: CASSTGTHSNQPQHF.

The gene calls are TRBV30 and TRBJ1-5; TRBD1 might be the D (6 bases). Germline V gives CDR1 GTSNPN, CDR2 SVGIG (reference sequence). Trimming left V 1 base short and J 5 bases short, with 9 bases between. The CDR3 length is 13 residues. CDR3 DNA sequence: TGTGCCTGGAGTGCGGCAGGGGATCAGCCCCAGCATTTT. This translates into CAWSAAGDQPQHF.

This rearrangement joins TRBV19 to TRBJ2-4; TRBD1 aligns across 7 bases. The CDR3 is 15 residues long. Trimming cost V 5 bases and J 4 bases; bases outside gene matches: 8. Germline CDR1 LNHDA, CDR2 SQIVND (reference sequence). The CDR3 nucleotides read TGTGCCAGTAGTCTCCCGGGGACAGCAAAAAACATTCAGTACTTC. As protein: CASSLPGTAKNIQYF.

The chain employs TRBV2 and TRBJ2-3; 12 bases align to TRBD2. The CDR3 extends over 14 amino acids. CDR1 is SNHLY and CDR2 is FYNNEI in the germline V gene. V trimming: 6 bases; J trimming: 6 bases; junction bases outside the gene matches: 4. CDR3 loop: CASRTLAGGDTQYF. The CDR3, as DNA: TGTGCCAGCAGGACACTAGCGGGGGGCGATACGCAGTATTTT.

This sequence joins TRBV29-1 and TRBJ1-2, with TRBD1 identical over 7 bases. The V gene end was trimmed by 2 bases and the J gene end by 5 bases; junction bases not matched to a gene: 5. The CDR3 sequence is 13 residues long. The V gene's germline CDR1 is SQVTM and CDR2 ANQGSEA. The CDR3 DNA is TGCAGCGTTGAATCGCCAGGGGGGTATGGCTACACCTTC. This translates into CSVESPGGYGYTF. Full variable domain (rest looked up from reference TRBV29-1 and TRBJ1-2): SAVISQKPSRDICQRGTSLTIQCQVDSQVTMMFWYRQQPGQSLTLIATANQGSEATYESGFVIDKFPISRPNLTFSTLTVSNMSPEDSSIYLCSVESPGGYGYTFGSGTRLTVV.

The chain carries TRBV4-1 and TRBJ2-7; D is possibly TRBD1 (5 bases). The CDR3 has 13 residues. Deletions cut 5 bases from V and 3 bases from J, with 11 bases between. Germline values: CDR1 MGHRA, CDR2 YSYEKL. CDR3 residues: CASSRQGSYEQYF. DNA for the CDR3: TGCGCCAGCAGCAGGCAGGGTAGCTACGAGCAGTACTTC.

This sequence joins TRBV11-2 and TRBJ2-1; D possibly corresponds to TRBD1 (5 bases). This CDR3 has 15 amino acids. Germline CDR1 SGHAT, CDR2 FQNNGV. Trimming removed 6 bases at V and 4 bases at J, with 16 bases between. The DNA for the CDR3 is TGTGCCAGCAGTCGACAGCAGATTAGGTACAATGAGCAGTTCTTC. This codes for CASSRQQIRYNEQFF.

The rearrangement joins TRBV11-1 to TRBJ2-7; tentatively, D is TRBD1 (5 bases). From germline, CDR1 is SGHAT and CDR2 FQDESV (reference sequence). The CDR3 is made up of 13 amino acids. Trimming took 0 bases from V and 2 from J, leaving 5 bases between them. The CDR3 DNA reads as TGTGCCAGCAGCTTAGCAGGGGCCTACGAGCAGTACTTC. The encoded protein is CASSLAGAYEQYF. Full variable domain (outside the CDR3, taken from reference TRBV11-1 and TRBJ2-7): EAEVAQSPRYKITEKSQAVAFWCDPISGHATLYWYRQILGQGPELLVQFQDESVVDDSQLPKDRFSAERLKGVDSTLKIQPAELGDSAMYLCASSLAGAYEQYFGPGTRLTVT.

The V and J genes are TRBV20-1 and TRBJ1-1; D uncertain. The V gene's germline CDR1 is DFQATT and CDR2 SNEGSKA (reference sequence). This CDR3 has 11 residues. Trimming took 1 base from V and 4 from J, leaving 4 bases between them. DNA for the CDR3: TGCAGTGCTAGAGCCTCCACTGAAGCTTTCTTT. Residues: CSARASTEAFF.